The 22 T cell receptor beta chains below come from one sample, sequenced in a study of OX40 agonist ivuxolimab in advanced cancers. Sequencing was performed with immunoSEQ multiplex PCR; in TCRdb, only in-frame clones are kept and a portion is missing. The data contain about 73,000 clones, 92% of them seen just once; the ten biggest clones take up approximately 9.3%. The input for sequencing was CD4+ or CD8+ T cells sorted from blood, taken in a trial of the OX40 agonist ivuxolimab. The receptors here all came from an adult with an advanced solid tumor such as melanoma, head and neck, liver or kidney cancer.

The genes are TRBV10-3 and TRBJ2-1; TRBD2 might be the D (5 bases). Germline values: CDR1 ENHRY, CDR2 SYGVKD. The CDR3 has 17 amino acids. Trimming cost V 4 bases and J 1 base, with 17 bases left between them. The DNA of the CDR3 is TGTGCCATCAGTGCAAGTTGGTATGGGGAGTCCTACAATGAGCAGTTCTTC. Protein sequence: CAISASWYGESYNEQFF.

The V call is TRBV11-2, the J call TRBJ2-7; TRBD1 or TRBD2 may be the D gene (5 bases each). The germline V and J ends were trimmed by 4 bases and 7 bases, with 20 bases remaining between them. CDR3 length: 15 amino acids. Germline values: CDR1 SGHAT, CDR2 FQNNGV. Here the CDR3 reads CASSSSGTGPWEQYF. CDR3 coding DNA: TGTGCCAGCAGCTCATCCGGGACGGGTCCTTGGGAGCAGTACTTC. Combining the CDR3 with reference TRBV11-2 and TRBJ2-7 gives the whole variable domain EAGVAQSPRYKIIEKRQSVAFWCNPISGHATLYWYQQILGQGPKLLIQFQNNGVVDDSQLPKDRFSAERLKGVDSTLKIQPAKLEDSAVYLCASSSSGTGPWEQYFGPGTRLTVT.

The DNA for the CDR3 is TGCGCCAGCAGCCAGGGGGAGGGACAGGGGGTCCACGAGCAGTACTTC. Amino acid sequence: CASSQGEGQGVHEQYF. The gene calls are TRBV4-1 and TRBJ2-7; 11 nucleotides line up with TRBD1. J gave up 5 bases and V 3 bases, and 9 bases lay outside the gene matches. The CDR3 has 16 amino acids. CDR1 is MGHRA, CDR2 YSYEKL, per germline.

V usage is TRBV9 and J usage is TRBJ2-1; D ambiguous. This CDR3 has 12 amino acids. Trimming left V 4 bases short and J 7 bases short, with 9 bases between. Per germline, CDR1 SGDLS and CDR2 YYNGEE. The CDR3 reads CASSPHRNEQFF. CDR3 in DNA: TGTGCCAGCAGCCCTCATAGAAATGAGCAGTTCTTC.

This clone was found a few times. The chain is built from TRBV9 and TRBJ2-7; 7 bases are shared with TRBD1. This CDR3 is 14 amino acids long. CDR1 SGDLS and CDR2 YYNGEE come from the germline V gene. The V gene end was trimmed by 3 bases and the J gene end by 4 bases; junction bases not matched to a gene: 7. The CDR3: CASSGSGGEYEQYF. CDR3 bases: TGTGCCAGCAGCGGTTCAGGGGGTGAATACGAGCAGTACTTC.

V usage is TRBV5-4 and J usage is TRBJ1-1; D is unclear. This CDR3 region has 12 residues. The germline CDR1 and CDR2 sequences are SGHNT and YYREEE (reference sequence). Trimming stripped 7 bases from V and 2 bases from J, with 9 bases between. CDR3 sequence: CASFWGNTEAFF. In nucleotides, the CDR3 is TGTGCCAGCTTCTGGGGTAACACTGAAGCTTTCTTT.

The chain has TRBV13 and TRBJ1-1; TRBD1 matches 7 bases. Germline CDR1 and CDR2: PRHDT and FYEKMQ (reference sequence). Trimming took 5 bases from V and 5 from J; bases not matched to a gene: 8. This CDR3 comprises 14 residues. CDR3 sequence reads: CASSTRDSRTEAFF. The CDR3, as DNA: TGTGCCAGCAGCACCCGGGACAGCCGGACTGAAGCTTTCTTT.

The chain couples TRBV2 to TRBJ1-1; D perhaps matches TRBD1 (5 bases). V was trimmed by 8 bases and J by 7 bases, leaving 23 bases between them. Germline CDR1 is SNHLY and CDR2 is FYNNEI. This CDR3 has 15 amino acids. The CDR3 reads CASPEGRGITFEAFF. CDR3 nucleotide sequence: TGTGCCAGCCCCGAAGGGCGGGGGATAACGTTTGAAGCTTTCTTT.

This clone has just one count. This chain uses TRBV4-1 with TRBJ1-2; 8 nucleotides line up with TRBD1. This CDR3 comprises 16 residues. Germline-derived CDR1 and CDR2 are MGHRA and YSYEKL. The J segment lost 4 bases and the V segment lost 0 bases, leaving 7 bases of the junction unmatched. The chain's CDR3 is CASSQDGDRTGYGYTF. CDR3 coding DNA: TGCGCCAGCAGCCAAGATGGGGACAGGACCGGCTATGGCTACACCTTC.

In this sample, this clone turned up once. This chain joins TRBV4-1 and TRBJ2-7; D may correspond to TRBD1 or TRBD2 (5 bases each). In germline, CDR1 is MGHRA, CDR2 YSYEKL. Trimming left V 4 bases short and J 1 base short, with 14 bases between. This CDR3 contains 15 residues. DNA for the CDR3: TGCGCCAGCAGCCTCAAGATTGGGGGTTCCTACGAGCAGTACTTC. This codes for CASSLKIGGSYEQYF.

The CDR3 bases are TGTGCCAGCAGCTTAAGGGGTGTGGGTGGCTACACCTTC. Protein: CASSLRGVGGYTF. V usage is TRBV7-9 and J usage is TRBJ1-2; perhaps TRBD1 as D (5 bases). Germline loops: CDR1 SEHNR, CDR2 FQNEAQ (reference sequence). The CDR3 is 13 amino acids. Trimming removed 2 bases at V and 7 bases at J, with 11 bases between.

This clone appeared a few times. This chain connects TRBV11-2 to TRBJ2-1; TRBD1 matches at 9 bases. The CDR3 has 15 residues. Losses at the gene ends were 5 bases for V and 4 bases for J; bases not matched to a gene: 6. The germline V gene has CDR1 SGHAT and CDR2 FQNNGV. The CDR3: CASSPAGTGYNEQFF. The CDR3, as DNA: TGTGCCAGCAGCCCCGCCGGGACAGGGTACAATGAGCAGTTCTTC.

This rearrangement joins TRBV10-1 to TRBJ2-1; D not certain. This CDR3 is built from 14 residues. Germline V gene sequence: CDR1 WNHNN, CDR2 SYGVQD (reference sequence). V was cut by 5 bases and J by 6 bases, with 14 bases left in between. DNA of the CDR3: TGCGCCAGCAGTCCGGGTCTTAGCCCCAATGAGCAGTTCTTC. Translating gives CASSPGLSPNEQFF.

This clone is a singleton in its sample. V and J are TRBV5-8 and TRBJ1-2, with D perhaps TRBD1 (5 bases). Trimming removed 4 bases from V and 7 bases from J, with 14 bases in between. This CDR3 contains 13 residues. From germline, CDR1 is SGHTS and CDR2 YDEGEE. In DNA, the CDR3 is TGTGCCAGCAGCGTGGGGCCCCCTCTTGGCTACACCTTC. This codes for CASSVGPPLGYTF.

The rearrangement uses TRBV9 and TRBJ1-1; possibly TRBD1 for D (5 bases). Trimming shortened V by 0 bases and J by 1 base, and 10 bases separated the two germline ends. Germline V gives CDR1 SGDLS, CDR2 YYNGEE. The CDR3 is 15 amino acids. The CDR3 loop is CASSVGSGPNTEAFF. The CDR3 coding sequence is TGTGCCAGCAGCGTAGGATCAGGGCCGAACACTGAAGCTTTCTTT.

The J gene is TRBJ2-3, the V gene TRBV19, with a possible D match to TRBD2 (6 bases). Germline loops: CDR1 LNHDA, CDR2 SQIVND (reference sequence). V was clipped by 3 bases and J by 6 bases, with 10 bases between them. This CDR3 has 13 amino acids. The CDR3 bases are TGTGCCAGTAGTATCGGGGGAGCGGATACGCAGTATTTT. It yields the protein CASSIGGADTQYF.

This rearrangement joins TRBV7-3 to TRBJ1-3, with unresolved D. CDR1 is SGHTA and CDR2 is FQGTGA in the germline V gene. V dropped 2 bases and J dropped 2 bases, with 10 bases sitting between them. The CDR3 contains 15 residues. As DNA, the CDR3 is TGTGCCAGCAGCTTATCGGGGAGCGCTGGAAACACCATATATTTT. It codes for CASSLSGSAGNTIYF.

The chain uses TRBV4-1 and TRBJ2-2; TRBD2 aligns across 7 bases. V trimming: 0 bases; J trimming: 7 bases; junction bases outside the gene matches: 5. CDR1 and CDR2 from the germline V gene are MGHRA and YSYEKL. The length of the CDR3 is 15 residues. CDR3 nucleotide sequence: TGCGCCAGCAGCCAAGAAGCCCAGCGGGGCGGGGAGCTGTTTTTT. Translation: CASSQEAQRGGELFF.

This chain joins TRBV6-5 and TRBJ1-6; D remains ambiguous. The CDR3 spans 15 residues. Germline V lookup: CDR1 MNHEY, CDR2 SVGAGI. The germline V and J ends were trimmed by 6 bases and 7 bases, with 16 bases remaining between them. This CDR3 reads CASRSRTLMNSPLHF. CDR3 nucleotide sequence: TGTGCCAGCAGATCCCGGACCTTGATGAATTCACCCCTCCACTTT.

This clone came up once. This sequence joins TRBV11-3 and TRBJ2-7; D is possibly TRBD2 (6 bases). Germline V lookup: CDR1 SGHNT, CDR2 YENEEA. V lost 5 bases and J 0 bases, leaving 11 bases between the germline ends. The CDR3 consists of 14 residues. In DNA form, the CDR3 reads TGTGCCAGCAGCCCCAGGAGGGGCTCCTACGAGCAGTACTTC. This sequence encodes CASSPRRGSYEQYF. Variable domain in full (rest from reference TRBV11-3 and TRBJ2-7): EAGVVQSPRYKIIEKKQPVAFWCNPISGHNTLYWYLQNLGQGPELLIRYENEEAVDDSQLPKDRFSAERLKGVDSTLKIQPAELGDSAVYLCASSPRRGSYEQYFGPGTRLTVT.

The chain carries TRBV7-9 and TRBJ1-2; TRBD1 might be the D (5 bases). The germline V gene has CDR1 SEHNR and CDR2 FQNEAQ (reference sequence). With 3 bases removed from V and 6 bases from J, the gap between germline ends came to 8 bases. This CDR3 spans 12 amino acids. The CDR3 sequence: CASSLGGDGYTF. DNA of the CDR3: TGTGCCAGCAGCTTGGGGGGAGATGGCTACACCTTC.

The chain recombines TRBV5-1 with TRBJ2-5; D unresolved. The closer fit of TRBJ2-7 to the DNA end suggests the J call may be wrong. The CDR3 loop spans 12 amino acids. Germline V gene data show CDR1 as SGHRS and CDR2 as YFSETQ. CDR3 nucleotide sequence: TGCGCCAGCAGCAACGCGGTGGGCGAGCAGTACTTC. It is translated as CASSNAVGEQYF.